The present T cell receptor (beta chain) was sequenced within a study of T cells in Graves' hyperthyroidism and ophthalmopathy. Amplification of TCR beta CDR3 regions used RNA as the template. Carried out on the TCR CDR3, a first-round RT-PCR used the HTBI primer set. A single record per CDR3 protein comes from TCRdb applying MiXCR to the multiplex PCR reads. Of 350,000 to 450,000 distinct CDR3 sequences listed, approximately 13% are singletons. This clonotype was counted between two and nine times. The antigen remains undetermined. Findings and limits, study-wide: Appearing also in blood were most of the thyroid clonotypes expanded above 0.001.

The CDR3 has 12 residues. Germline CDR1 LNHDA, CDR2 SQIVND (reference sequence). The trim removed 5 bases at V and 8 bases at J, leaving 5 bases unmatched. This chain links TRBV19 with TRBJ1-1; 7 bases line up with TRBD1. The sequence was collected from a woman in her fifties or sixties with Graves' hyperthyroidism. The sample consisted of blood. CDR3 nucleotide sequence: TGTGCCAGTAGTGGGACGGACAGGGAAGCTTTCTTT. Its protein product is CASSGTDREAFF.